This paragraph reports one T cell receptor beta chain. These data come from a study of blood T cell repertoires in COVID-19. Overall study context: Whether acute or convalescent, the COVID-19 samples came from the United States, Italy and Spain. T cells, B-cell-depleted T cells, or PBMCs supplied cDNA or gDNA.

Original analysis: The authors estimated nucleated cell counts from reference gene primer amplification. Sequencing was performed with immunoSEQ multiplex PCR; in TCRdb, only in-frame clones are kept and a portion is missing. V, J and clone size derive from that table, while D and trimming were established from the DNA sequence. The sample shows about 120,000 clones, about 80% of them seen only once. Germline V CDR1 and CDR2: KGHDR, SFDVKD. The CDR3 runs 14 residues. The trim removed 9 bases at V and 6 bases at J, leaving 9 bases unmatched. The V gene is TRBV24-1, the J gene TRBJ2-2, with 7 nucleotides matching TRBD1. This receptor was taken from a man between 60 and 70 years old with active or convalescent COVID-19. Sequencing was carried out using peripheral blood. CDR3 nucleotide sequence: TGTGCCACCGCCGGCGACAGGGACCCCGGGGAGCTGTTTTTT. Its translation is CATAGDRDPGELFF.